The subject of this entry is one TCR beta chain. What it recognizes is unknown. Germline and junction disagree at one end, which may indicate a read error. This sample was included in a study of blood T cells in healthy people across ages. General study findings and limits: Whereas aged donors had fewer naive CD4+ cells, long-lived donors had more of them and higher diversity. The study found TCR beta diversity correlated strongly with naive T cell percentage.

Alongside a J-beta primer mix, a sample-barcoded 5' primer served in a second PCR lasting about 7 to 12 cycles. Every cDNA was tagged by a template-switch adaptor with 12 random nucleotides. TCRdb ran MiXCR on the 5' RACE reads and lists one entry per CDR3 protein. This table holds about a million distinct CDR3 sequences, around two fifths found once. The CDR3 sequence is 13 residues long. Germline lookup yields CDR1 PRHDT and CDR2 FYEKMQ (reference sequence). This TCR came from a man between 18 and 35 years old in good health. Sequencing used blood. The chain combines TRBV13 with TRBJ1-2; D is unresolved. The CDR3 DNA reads TGTGCCAGCGGCTTCGACGGAAACTATGGCTACACCTTC. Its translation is CASGFDGNYGYTF.